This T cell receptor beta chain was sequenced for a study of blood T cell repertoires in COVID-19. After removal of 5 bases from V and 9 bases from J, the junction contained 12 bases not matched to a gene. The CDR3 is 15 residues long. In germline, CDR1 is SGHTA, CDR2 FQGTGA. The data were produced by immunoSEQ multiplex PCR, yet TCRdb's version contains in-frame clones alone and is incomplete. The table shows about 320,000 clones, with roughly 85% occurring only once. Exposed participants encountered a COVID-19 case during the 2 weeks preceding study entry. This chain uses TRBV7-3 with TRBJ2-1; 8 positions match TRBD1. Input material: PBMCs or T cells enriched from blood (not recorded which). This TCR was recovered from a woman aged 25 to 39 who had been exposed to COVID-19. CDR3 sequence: CASSPRRTGSGEQFF. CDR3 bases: TGTGCCAGCAGCCCGCGCAGGACAGGGTCAGGTGAGCAGTTCTTC.